Sequencing of this TCR beta chain was carried out in a study of cytomegalovirus exposure and HLA in healthy donors. Measured with immunoSEQ multiplex PCR; TCRdb has only the in-frame clones, and not every one. Of about 98,000 clones listed, roughly 87% are singletons. The CDR3 spans 14 residues. Per the germline V gene, CDR1 is SGHNT and CDR2 is YYREEE (reference sequence). The V end was cut by 2 bases, the J end by 4 bases, with 13 bases between. The V and J genes are TRBV5-4 and TRBJ2-7; perhaps TRBD1 as D (8 bases). The specimen sequenced was PBMCs. The sequence came from a woman aged 30 to 39 in good health and CMV-seronegative. The CDR3 loop is CASSFDRGGYEQYF. The CDR3, as DNA: TGTGCCAGCAGCTTTGACAGGGGAGGGTACGAGCAGTACTTC.